This T cell receptor (beta chain) was sequenced for a study of blood T cell repertoires in COVID-19. Study overall: The origin of the acute and convalescent COVID-19 samples was the United States, Italy and Spain. T cells, B-cell-depleted T cells, or PBMCs provided the cDNA or gDNA that served as material.

Each recovered donor of Cohort 3 presented with two negative PCRs, clearance, or symptom resolution. The trim removed 4 bases at V and 5 bases at J, leaving 9 bases unmatched. CDR1 is SGHAT and CDR2 is FQNNGV in the germline V gene. The CDR3 has 15 residues. In the original workflow: Estimates of nucleated cell counts were drawn from the amplification of reference gene primers. The assay was immunoSEQ multiplex PCR, and TCRdb's table has in-frame clones only and misses some. Clonal size and the V and J genes are those of that table, whereas D and trimming came from the DNA. The data show roughly 310,000 clones, over 75% seen once.

The sequenced sample was PBMCs or T cells enriched from blood (not recorded which). The TCR was taken from a woman aged 40 to 50 who had recovered from COVID-19. J is TRBJ1-2 and V is TRBV11-2; TRBD1 matches at 8 bases. The CDR3 is CASSSPDRETYGYTF. The CDR3 DNA reads as TGTGCCAGCAGCTCACCGGACAGGGAAACTTATGGCTACACCTTC. Using reference TRBV11-2 and TRBJ1-2 for the parts outside the CDR3, the full variable domain is EAGVAQSPRYKIIEKRQSVAFWCNPISGHATLYWYQQILGQGPKLLIQFQNNGVVDDSQLPKDRFSAERLKGVDSTLKIQPAKLEDSAVYLCASSSPDRETYGYTFGSGTRLTVV.